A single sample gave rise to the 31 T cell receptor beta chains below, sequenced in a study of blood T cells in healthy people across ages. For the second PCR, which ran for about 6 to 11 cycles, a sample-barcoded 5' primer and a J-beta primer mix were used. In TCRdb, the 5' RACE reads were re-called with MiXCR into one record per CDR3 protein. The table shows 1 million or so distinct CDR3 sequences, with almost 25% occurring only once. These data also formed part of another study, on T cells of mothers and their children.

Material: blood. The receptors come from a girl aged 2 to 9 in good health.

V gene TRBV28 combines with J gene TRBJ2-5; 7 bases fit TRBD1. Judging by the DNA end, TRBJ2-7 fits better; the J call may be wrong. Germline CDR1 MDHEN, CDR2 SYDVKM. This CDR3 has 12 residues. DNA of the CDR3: TGTGCCAGCCTGGGACAGATATACGAGCAGTACTTC. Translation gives CASLGQIYEQYF.

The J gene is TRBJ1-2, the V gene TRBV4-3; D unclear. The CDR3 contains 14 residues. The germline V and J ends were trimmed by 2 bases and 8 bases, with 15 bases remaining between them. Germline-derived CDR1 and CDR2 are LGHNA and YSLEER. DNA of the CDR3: TGCGCCAGCAGCCAATCGGTAGGCGCTAAGGGCTACACCTTC. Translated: CASSQSVGAKGYTF.

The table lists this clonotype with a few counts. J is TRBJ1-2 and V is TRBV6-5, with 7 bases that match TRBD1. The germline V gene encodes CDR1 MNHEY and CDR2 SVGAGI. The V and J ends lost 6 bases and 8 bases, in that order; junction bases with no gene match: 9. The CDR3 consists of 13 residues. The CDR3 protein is CASRSTGWDGYTF. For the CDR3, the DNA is TGTGCCAGCAGATCGACAGGGTGGGACGGCTACACCTTC.

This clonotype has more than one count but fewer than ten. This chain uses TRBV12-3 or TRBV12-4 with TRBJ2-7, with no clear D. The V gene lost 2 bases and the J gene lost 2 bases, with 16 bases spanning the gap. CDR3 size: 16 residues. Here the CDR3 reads CASSLNIRAGAYEQYF. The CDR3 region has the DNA TGTGCCAGCAGTTTAAACATACGGGCTGGAGCCTACGAGCAGTACTTC.

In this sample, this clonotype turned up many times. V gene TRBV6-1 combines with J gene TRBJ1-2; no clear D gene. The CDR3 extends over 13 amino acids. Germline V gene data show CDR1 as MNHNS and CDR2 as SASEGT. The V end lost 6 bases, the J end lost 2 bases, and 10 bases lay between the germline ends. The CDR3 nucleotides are TGTGCCAGCAGCCTCTCGCCCAACTATGGCTACACCTTC. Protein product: CASSLSPNYGYTF.

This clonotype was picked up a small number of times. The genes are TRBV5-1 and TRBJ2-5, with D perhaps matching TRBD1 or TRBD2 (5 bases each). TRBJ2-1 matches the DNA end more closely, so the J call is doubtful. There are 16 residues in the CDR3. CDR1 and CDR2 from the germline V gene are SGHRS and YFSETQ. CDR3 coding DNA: TGCGCCAGCACCCCTACCGGGACGAAAGCCTACAATGAGCAGTTCTTC. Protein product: CASTPTGTKAYNEQFF.

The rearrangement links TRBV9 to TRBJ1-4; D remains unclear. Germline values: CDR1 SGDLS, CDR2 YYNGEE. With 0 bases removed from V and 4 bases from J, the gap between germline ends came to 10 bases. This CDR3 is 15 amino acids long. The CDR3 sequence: CASSVGGNINEKLFF. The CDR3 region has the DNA TGTGCCAGCAGCGTAGGAGGGAACATTAATGAAAAACTGTTTTTT.

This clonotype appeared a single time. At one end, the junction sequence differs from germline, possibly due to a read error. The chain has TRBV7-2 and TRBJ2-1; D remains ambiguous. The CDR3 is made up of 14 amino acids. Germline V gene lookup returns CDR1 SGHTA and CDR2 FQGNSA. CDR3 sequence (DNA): TGTGCCAGCAGCCCTGGGATAGCCTACAATGAGCGGTTCTTC. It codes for CASSPGIAYNERFF.

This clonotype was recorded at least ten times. The DNA of the CDR3 is TGTGCCAGCAGCCCCAAGGGACTCGACTTTTACGAGCAGTACTTC. Amino acid sequence: CASSPKGLDFYEQYF. This chain joins TRBV7-2 and TRBJ2-7, with a possible D match to TRBD2 (6 bases). The CDR3 extends over 15 amino acids. Trimming took off 5 bases at V and 4 bases at J, with 18 bases between the two ends. Germline V gene sequence: CDR1 SGHTA, CDR2 FQGNSA.

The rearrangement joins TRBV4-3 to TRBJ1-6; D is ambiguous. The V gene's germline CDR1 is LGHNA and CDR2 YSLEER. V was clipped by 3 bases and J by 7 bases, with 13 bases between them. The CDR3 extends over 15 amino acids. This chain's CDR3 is CASSHHTGINSPLHF. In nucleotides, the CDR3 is TGCGCCAGCAGCCATCACACCGGGATCAATTCACCCCTCCACTTT.

Written as DNA, the CDR3 is TGCAGCGTCGAGCAGGGAGGCTTTGAGCAGTTCTTC. Its translation: CSVEQGGFEQFF. V usage is TRBV29-1 and J usage is TRBJ2-1; tentative D call: TRBD2 (6 bases). The germline V and J ends were trimmed by 6 bases and 9 bases, with 15 bases remaining between them. Germline loops: CDR1 SQVTM, CDR2 ANQGSEA. The CDR3 contains 12 residues.

The DNA for the CDR3 is TGTGCCAGCAGTGACGGTCCCCGGGACGAGCAGTACTTC. This sequence encodes CASSDGPRDEQYF. The rearrangement links TRBV25-1 to TRBJ2-7; D unclear. Per the germline V gene, CDR1 is MGHDK and CDR2 is SYGVNS. This CDR3 is 13 amino acids long. V was clipped by 3 bases and J by 5 bases, with 11 bases between them.

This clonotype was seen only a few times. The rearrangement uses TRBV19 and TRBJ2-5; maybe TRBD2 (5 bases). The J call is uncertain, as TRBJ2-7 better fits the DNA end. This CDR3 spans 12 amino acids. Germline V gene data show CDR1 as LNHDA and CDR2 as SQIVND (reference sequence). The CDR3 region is CASSGISYEQYF. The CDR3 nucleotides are TGTGCCAGTAGCGGGATCTCTTACGAGCAGTACTTC.

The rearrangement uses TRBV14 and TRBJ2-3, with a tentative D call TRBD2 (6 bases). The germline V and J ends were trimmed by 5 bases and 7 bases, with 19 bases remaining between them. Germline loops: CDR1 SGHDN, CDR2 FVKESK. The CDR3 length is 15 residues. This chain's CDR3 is CASSYWLATENTQYF. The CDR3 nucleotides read TGTGCCAGCAGCTATTGGCTAGCGACTGAGAATACGCAGTATTTT.

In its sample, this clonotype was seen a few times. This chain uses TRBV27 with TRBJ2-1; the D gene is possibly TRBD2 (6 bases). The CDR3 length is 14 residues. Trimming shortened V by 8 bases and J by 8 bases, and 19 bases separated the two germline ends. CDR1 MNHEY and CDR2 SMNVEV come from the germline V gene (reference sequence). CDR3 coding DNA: TGTGCCAGCCAGGGTTCCCGACTAGTTGATGAGCAGTTCTTC. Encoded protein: CASQGSRLVDEQFF.

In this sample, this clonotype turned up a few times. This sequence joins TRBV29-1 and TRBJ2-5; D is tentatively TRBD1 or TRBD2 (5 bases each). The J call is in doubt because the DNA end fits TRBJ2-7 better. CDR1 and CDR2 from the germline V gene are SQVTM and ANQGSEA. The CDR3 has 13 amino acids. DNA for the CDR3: TGCAGCGTTGCGGGGCGTAGTGTCTACGAGCAGTACTTC. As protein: CSVAGRSVYEQYF.

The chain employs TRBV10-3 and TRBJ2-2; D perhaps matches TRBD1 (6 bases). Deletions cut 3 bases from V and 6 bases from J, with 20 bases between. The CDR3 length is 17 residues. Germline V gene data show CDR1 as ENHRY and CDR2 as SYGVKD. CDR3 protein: CAISERGKSGLPGELFF. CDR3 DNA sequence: TGTGCCATCAGTGAAAGGGGGAAAAGTGGTCTTCCCGGGGAGCTGTTTTTT.

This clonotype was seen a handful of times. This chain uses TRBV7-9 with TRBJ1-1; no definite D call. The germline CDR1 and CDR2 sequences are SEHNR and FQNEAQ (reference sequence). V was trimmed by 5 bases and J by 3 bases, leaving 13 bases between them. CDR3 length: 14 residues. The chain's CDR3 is CASSQNSQHTEAFF. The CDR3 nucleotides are TGTGCCAGCAGCCAAAACTCACAGCACACTGAAGCTTTCTTT.

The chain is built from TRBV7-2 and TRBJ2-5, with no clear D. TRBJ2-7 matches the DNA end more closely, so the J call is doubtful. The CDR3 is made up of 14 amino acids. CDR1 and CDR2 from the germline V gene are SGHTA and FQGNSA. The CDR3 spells CASSLATLAYEQYF. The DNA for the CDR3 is TGTGCCAGCAGCTTAGCGACACTTGCCTACGAGCAGTACTTC.

DNA of the CDR3: TGCAGTACAAACGGACAAGGAGAGACCCAGTACTTC. Translating gives CSTNGQGETQYF. The chain carries TRBV20-1 and TRBJ2-5, with TRBD1 as a possible D gene (5 bases). CDR3 length: 12 residues. Germline V CDR1 and CDR2: DFQATT, SNEGSKA (reference sequence). V lost 8 bases to trimming and J lost 4 bases, with 14 bases between them.

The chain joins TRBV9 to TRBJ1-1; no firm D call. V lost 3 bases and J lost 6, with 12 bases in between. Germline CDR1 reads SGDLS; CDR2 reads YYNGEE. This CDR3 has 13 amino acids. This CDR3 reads CASSALSTPEAFF. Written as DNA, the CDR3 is TGTGCCAGCAGCGCCCTCAGCACGCCTGAAGCTTTCTTT.

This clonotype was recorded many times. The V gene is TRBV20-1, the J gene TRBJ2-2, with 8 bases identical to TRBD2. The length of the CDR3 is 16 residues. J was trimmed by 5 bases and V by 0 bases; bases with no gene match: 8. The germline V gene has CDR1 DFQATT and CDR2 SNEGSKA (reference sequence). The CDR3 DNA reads TGCAGTGCTAGAGAAGGCGCTAGCGGGCTGACCGGGGAGCTGTTTTTT. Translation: CSAREGASGLTGELFF.

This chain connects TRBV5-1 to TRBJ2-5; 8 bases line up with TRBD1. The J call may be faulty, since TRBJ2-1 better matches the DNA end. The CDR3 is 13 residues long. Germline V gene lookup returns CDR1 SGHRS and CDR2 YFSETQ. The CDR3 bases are TGCGCCAGCACTGGGACAGGTACCGGTGAGCAGTTCTTC. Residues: CASTGTGTGEQFF.

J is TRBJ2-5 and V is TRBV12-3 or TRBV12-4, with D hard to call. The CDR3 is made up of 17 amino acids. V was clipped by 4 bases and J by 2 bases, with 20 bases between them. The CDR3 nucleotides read TGTGCCAGCAGTTCCTCGGCATTCAGGCTCGTACAAGAGACCCAGTACTTC. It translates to CASSSSAFRLVQETQYF.

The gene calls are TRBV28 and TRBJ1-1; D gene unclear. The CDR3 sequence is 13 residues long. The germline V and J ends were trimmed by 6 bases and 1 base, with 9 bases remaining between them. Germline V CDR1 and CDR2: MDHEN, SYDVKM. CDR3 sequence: CASSSFGNTEAFF. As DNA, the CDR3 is TGTGCCAGCAGCTCCTTCGGGAACACTGAAGCTTTCTTT.

CDR3 nucleotide sequence: TGTGCCAGCAGTTTAGGACCGGGTTCCACCTATGATGAGCAGTTCTTC. Protein: CASSLGPGSTYDEQFF. The chain recombines TRBV28 with TRBJ2-5; D unresolved. TRBJ2-1 explains the end of the DNA better; the J call may be wrong. This CDR3 has 16 residues. The germline V gene encodes CDR1 MDHEN and CDR2 SYDVKM.

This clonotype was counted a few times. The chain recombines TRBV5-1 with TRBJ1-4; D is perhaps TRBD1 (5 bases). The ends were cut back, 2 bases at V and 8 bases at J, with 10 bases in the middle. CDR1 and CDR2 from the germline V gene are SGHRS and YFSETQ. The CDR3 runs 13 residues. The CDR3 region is CASSFTGGEKLFF. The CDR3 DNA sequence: TGCGCCAGCAGCTTTACCGGGGGAGAAAAACTGTTTTTT.

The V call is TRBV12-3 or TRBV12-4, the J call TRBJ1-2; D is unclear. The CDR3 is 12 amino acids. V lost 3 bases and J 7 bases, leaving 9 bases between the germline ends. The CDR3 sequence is CASSFGVAGYTF. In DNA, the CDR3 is TGTGCCAGCAGTTTTGGGGTGGCTGGCTACACCTTC.

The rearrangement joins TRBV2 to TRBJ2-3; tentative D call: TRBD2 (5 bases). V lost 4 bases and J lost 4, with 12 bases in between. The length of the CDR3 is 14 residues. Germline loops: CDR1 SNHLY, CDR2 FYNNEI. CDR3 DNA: TGTGCCAGCAGTGGAGGGTCGCGGGCAGATACGCAGTATTTT. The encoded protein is CASSGGSRADTQYF.

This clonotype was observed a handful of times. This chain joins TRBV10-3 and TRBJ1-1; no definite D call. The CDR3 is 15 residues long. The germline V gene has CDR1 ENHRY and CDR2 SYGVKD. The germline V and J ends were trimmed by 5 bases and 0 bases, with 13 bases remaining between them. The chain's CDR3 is CAISPERAVNTEAFF. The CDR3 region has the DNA TGTGCCATCAGTCCGGAGCGGGCCGTGAACACTGAAGCTTTCTTT.

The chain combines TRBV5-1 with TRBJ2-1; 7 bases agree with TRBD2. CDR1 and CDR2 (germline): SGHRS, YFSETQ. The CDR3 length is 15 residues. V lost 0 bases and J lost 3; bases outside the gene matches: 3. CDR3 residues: CASSLAGGFYNEQFF. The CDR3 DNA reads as TGCGCCAGCAGCTTGGCCGGGGGGTTCTACAATGAGCAGTTCTTC. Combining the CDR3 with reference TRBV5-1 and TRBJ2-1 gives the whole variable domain KAGVTQTPRYLIKTRGQQVTLSCSPISGHRSVSWYQQTPGQGLQFLFEYFSETQRNKGNFPGRFSGRQFSNSRSEMNVSTLELGDSALYLCASSLAGGFYNEQFFGPGTRLTVL.